This T cell receptor (beta chain) was sequenced for a study of human T cells and chemical hapten exposure. Study background: Donors were sensitized with 2% DPC on the upper inner arm.

The trim removed 0 bases at V and 0 bases at J, leaving 7 bases unmatched. The V gene's germline CDR1 is SGHNT and CDR2 YYREEE (reference sequence). This CDR3 spans 18 amino acids. The sample holds many counts of this clonotype. Time point specified: pre-sensitization, week 0. The treatment was: therapeutic diphenylcyclopropenone sensitization with weekly scalp DPC. Using its own MiXCR run on the RACE reads, TCRdb lists one record per CDR3 protein. The sample records about 64,000 distinct CDR3 sequences, roughly 10% being singletons. V gene TRBV5-4 combines with J gene TRBJ2-5, with 11 nucleotides matching TRBD2. The sequence came from a woman aged 40-49 years with alopecia areata. Some clones in this sample may be carry-over from other donors' samples. Material: whole blood, obtained in connection with sensitization to the hapten diphenylcyclopropenone (DPC). DNA of the CDR3: TGTGCCAGCAGCTTGGGTCGCCTAGCGGGAGGATACCAAGAGACCCAGTACTTC. Translated, it gives CASSLGRLAGGYQETQYF.